This T cell receptor beta chain was documented in a study of T cells after yellow fever vaccination. V dropped 4 bases and J dropped 6 bases, with 10 bases sitting between them. Germline assignment: CDR1 LNHNV and CDR2 YYDKDF (reference sequence). The CDR3 contains 13 residues. Study-wide findings and caveats: Weaker overall, the secondary response nonetheless peaked faster (day 5 versus 15).

TCRdb reprocessed the 5' RACE reads with MiXCR, giving one entry per CDR3 protein. The sample holds around 590,000 distinct CDR3 sequences, about 12% seen once. This clonotype showed up many times. Its antigen is still unknown. This clonotype was sampled from a man aged 30 to 39 who received the YFV17D yellow fever vaccine. The chain employs TRBV15 and TRBJ1-5; D not resolved. This specimen was PBMCs, taken on the day of the yellow fever booster vaccination. CDR3 DNA: TGTGCCACCAGCACACGTTACGGTCAGCCCCAGCATTTT. It encodes CATSTRYGQPQHF. Variable domain in full (rest from reference TRBV15 and TRBJ1-5): DAMVIQNPRYQVTQFGKPVTLSCSQTLNHNVMYWYQQKSSQAPKLLFHYYDKDFNNEADTPDNFQSRRPNTSFCFLDIRSPGLGDTAMYLCATSTRYGQPQHFGDGTRLSIL.